Each of the 27 T cell receptor beta chains below was sequenced from the same sample in a study of blood T cell repertoires in COVID-19. Sequencing was performed with immunoSEQ multiplex PCR; in TCRdb, only in-frame clones are kept and a portion is missing. The data show 200,000 to 250,000 clones, with about four fifths seen just once and about 9.8% held by the top ten. Sequenced input: PBMCs or T cells enriched from blood (not recorded which). These receptors were collected from a woman aged 45-65 years with acute COVID-19.

The genes are TRBV19 and TRBJ1-2; D ambiguous. This CDR3 is built from 14 residues. With 6 bases removed from V and 6 bases from J, the gap between germline ends came to 17 bases. CDR1 LNHDA and CDR2 SQIVND come from the germline V gene (reference sequence). For the CDR3, the DNA is TGTGCCAGTAGAAATGTCGGGAGGGATCATGGCTACACCTTC. It encodes CASRNVGRDHGYTF.

This chain joins TRBV30 and TRBJ2-3, with D possibly matching TRBD1 (6 bases). Trimming pared 1 base from V and 3 bases from J, leaving 11 bases between. Germline assignment: CDR1 GTSNPN and CDR2 SVGIG (reference sequence). The CDR3 has 14 amino acids. This CDR3 reads CAWSAGVGTDTQYF. As DNA, the CDR3 is TGTGCCTGGAGTGCAGGGGTAGGGACAGATACGCAGTATTTT.

This chain connects TRBV28 to TRBJ1-5; D is perhaps TRBD1 (6 bases). V lost 4 bases to trimming and J lost 4 bases, with 14 bases between them. CDR3 length: 15 residues. CDR1 is MDHEN, CDR2 SYDVKM, per germline. As DNA, the CDR3 is TGTGCCAGCAGTTGGACCGGGACACTTAATCAGCCCCAGCATTTT. This encodes CASSWTGTLNQPQHF. Filled out from reference TRBV28 and TRBJ1-5, the complete variable domain reads DVKVTQSSRYLVKRTGEKVFLECVQDMDHENMFWYRQDPGLGLRLIYFSYDVKMKEKGDIPEGYSVSREKKERFSLILESASTNQTSMYLCASSWTGTLNQPQHFGDGTRLSIL.

V is TRBV30 and J is TRBJ2-1, with a weak D call TRBD2 (6 bases). The CDR3 is 17 amino acids. Trimming removed 2 bases from V and 8 bases from J, with 25 bases in between. Germline CDR1 reads GTSNPN; CDR2 reads SVGIG (reference sequence). For the CDR3, the DNA is TGTGCCTGGAGTACTCGAAGGAAGACTAGAGGTTTGCATGAGCAGTTCTTC. Translated, it gives CAWSTRRKTRGLHEQFF.

In the case of this clone: Germline and junction disagree at one end, which may indicate a read error. The chain has TRBV28 and TRBJ2-7, with 11 positions matching TRBD1. This CDR3 contains 15 residues. The V gene's germline CDR1 is MDHEN and CDR2 SYDVKM. This chain's CDR3 is CASSLWTGGEYEQYF. CDR3 DNA sequence: TGTGCCAGCAGTCTATGGACAGGGGGCGAGTACGAGCAGTACTTC. Complete variable domain (other parts from reference TRBV28 and TRBJ2-7): DVKVTQSSRYLVKRTGEKVFLECVQDMDHENMFWYRQDPGLGLRLIYFSYDVKMKEKGDIPEGYSVSREKKERFSLILESASTNQTSMYLCASSLWTGGEYEQYFGPGTRLTVT.

This rearrangement joins TRBV18 to TRBJ1-3, with D unclear. V was shortened by 4 bases and J by 0 bases, with 13 bases between the two germline ends. Germline CDR1 KGHSH, CDR2 LQKENI. This CDR3 region has 16 residues. This chain's CDR3 is CASSHPSGSSGNTIYF. CDR3 coding DNA: TGTGCCAGCTCACACCCTTCGGGGTCCTCTGGAAACACCATATATTTT.

The chain employs TRBV9 and TRBJ2-5; D is possibly TRBD2 (6 bases). CDR3 length: 15 residues. The germline V gene has CDR1 SGDLS and CDR2 YYNGEE. V was shortened by 6 bases and J by 4 bases, with 19 bases between the two germline ends. CDR3 in amino acids: CASTANSVGGETQYF. The CDR3 DNA is TGTGCCAGCACCGCGAATAGCGTGGGAGGAGAGACCCAGTACTTC.

The chain links TRBV29-1 to TRBJ2-3; 11 positions agree with TRBD1. This CDR3 comprises 15 residues. Unmatched junction bases numbered 7, after V lost 5 bases and J lost 3 bases. Germline CDR1 reads SQVTM; CDR2 reads ANQGSEA. CDR3 DNA: TGCAGCGTTCTTCGGACAGGGGGCATGACAGATACGCAGTATTTT. It translates to CSVLRTGGMTDTQYF.

This clone was picked up one time. The chain employs TRBV19 and TRBJ2-1, with 12 bases identical to TRBD2. The junction had 9 bases not matched to a gene; V was cut back by 6 bases and J by 6 bases. CDR3 size: 16 residues. The germline V gene has CDR1 LNHDA and CDR2 SQIVND (reference sequence). CDR3 bases: TGTGCCAGTAGGGAACTAGCGGGAGGACCATTCAATGAGCAGTTCTTC. Translation: CASRELAGGPFNEQFF. The complete variable domain, with remaining parts taken from reference TRBV19 and TRBJ2-1, reads DGGITQSPKYLFRKEGQNVTLSCEQNLNHDAMYWYRQDPGQGLRLIYYSQIVNDFQKGDIAEGYSVSREKKESFPLTVTSAQKNPTAFYLCASRELAGGPFNEQFFGPGTRLTVL.

The chain links TRBV28 to TRBJ2-1; weak D call: TRBD2 (6 bases). CDR3 length: 14 residues. Per the germline V gene, CDR1 is MDHEN and CDR2 is SYDVKM. V was cut by 11 bases and J by 7 bases, with 21 bases left in between. CDR3 sequence: CAVAGTPPMNEQFF. The CDR3 DNA follows: TGTGCCGTAGCCGGGACTCCTCCTATGAATGAGCAGTTCTTC.

The chain links TRBV7-2 to TRBJ2-3; possible D gene TRBD2, 6 bases. CDR3 size: 15 residues. Germline lookup yields CDR1 SGHTA and CDR2 FQGNSA. The V end was cut by 4 bases, the J end by 1 base, with 12 bases between. The CDR3 nucleotides read TGTGCCAGCAGCTCCCTAGCGTCGGGCACAGATACGCAGTATTTT. Its protein is CASSSLASGTDTQYF.

This clone was counted a few times. This chain connects TRBV11-2 to TRBJ1-3; D is unclear. The V end lost 1 base, the J end lost 2 bases, and 9 bases lay between the germline ends. The CDR3 has 15 amino acids. CDR1 and CDR2 from the germline V gene are SGHAT and FQNNGV. CDR3 bases: TGTGCCAGCAGCTTAGCAGGCGCCCCTGGAAACACCATATATTTT. This sequence encodes CASSLAGAPGNTIYF.

The chain is built from TRBV30 and TRBJ1-6; 8 bases are shared with TRBD1. In germline, CDR1 is GTSNPN, CDR2 SVGIG (reference sequence). This CDR3 contains 12 residues. With 2 bases clipped from V and 9 bases from J, the junction kept 0 bases outside the gene matches. CDR3 bases: TGTGCCTGGAGTCAGGGGGCTTCACCCCTCCACTTT. Protein product: CAWSQGASPLHF.

The chain carries TRBV20-1 and TRBJ2-5; no definite D call. CDR1 and CDR2 from the germline V gene are DFQATT and SNEGSKA (reference sequence). Trimming took off 3 bases at V and 5 bases at J, with 7 bases between the two ends. This CDR3 has 11 amino acids. CDR3 in DNA: TGCAGTGCTAGGCGCTCCGAGACCCAGTACTTC. Protein product: CSARRSETQYF.

This clone was counted a few times. The chain uses TRBV21-1 and TRBJ2-5; the table's D call, TRBD1, has no DNA check behind it. TRBV21-1 is termed a pseudogene. The length of the CDR3 is 17 residues. The CDR3 is CASSKALARDKQETQYF. The CDR3 nucleotides are TGTGCCAGCAGCAAAGCGCTGGCCCGGGACAAACAAGAGACCCAGTACTTC.

This chain links TRBV6-2 or TRBV6-3 with TRBJ2-7; D is possibly TRBD1 (6 bases). This CDR3 region has 14 residues. Trimming took off 3 bases at V and 2 bases at J, with 11 bases between the two ends. Germline lookup yields CDR1 MNHEY and CDR2 SVGEGT. Here the CDR3 DNA reads TGTGCCAGCAGTTATCCGGGACAAACCTACGAGCAGTACTTC. Protein: CASSYPGQTYEQYF.

This chain links TRBV4-3 with TRBJ2-4, with a tentative D call TRBD1 (5 bases). This CDR3 region has 15 residues. Trimming stripped 1 base from V and 3 bases from J, with 10 bases between. The germline V gene encodes CDR1 LGHNA and CDR2 YSLEER. In nucleotides, the CDR3 is TGCGCCAGCAGCCAAGTGAGAAGGGGCAAAAACATTCAGTACTTC. Translating it yields CASSQVRRGKNIQYF.

The sample holds a few counts of this clone. The CDR3 DNA sequence: TGTGCCAGCCTGGGGCAGGGGAATTCACCCCTCCACTTT. This translates into CASLGQGNSPLHF. The chain has TRBV6-5 and TRBJ1-6, with D possibly being TRBD1 (6 bases). The length of the CDR3 is 13 residues. V lost 8 bases, J lost 7 bases, and 12 bases lay in between. The V gene's germline CDR1 is MNHEY and CDR2 SVGAGI.

This clone was detected a few times. The rearrangement links TRBV5-1 to TRBJ1-5; tentatively, D is TRBD1 (6 bases). CDR1 is SGHRS and CDR2 is YFSETQ in the germline V gene. Trimming shortened V by 0 bases and J by 4 bases, and 11 bases separated the two germline ends. The CDR3 is 15 amino acids. CDR3 nucleotides: TGCGCCAGCAGCTTGGAAGGGGGTTGGAATCAGCCCCAGCATTTT. It specifies CASSLEGGWNQPQHF.

This chain uses TRBV7-2 with TRBJ2-1, with TRBD1 matching over 8 bases. This CDR3 has 16 amino acids. Trimming cost V 0 bases and J 7 bases; bases outside gene matches: 8. Germline CDR1 is SGHTA and CDR2 is FQGNSA. The CDR3 is CASSLAGQGLRNEQFF. The DNA for the CDR3 is TGTGCCAGCAGCTTAGCTGGACAGGGCCTTCGGAATGAGCAGTTCTTC.

The chain carries TRBV30 and TRBJ2-1; 10 nucleotides agree with TRBD1. CDR1 is GTSNPN and CDR2 is SVGIG in the germline V gene (reference sequence). The CDR3 runs 18 residues. The junction had 16 bases not matched to a gene; V was cut back by 1 base and J by 7 bases. DNA of the CDR3: TGTGCCTGGAGTGCGGGACAGGGGTTCGTGACTAGAGGTAATGAGCAGTTCTTC. It is translated as CAWSAGQGFVTRGNEQFF.

The V call is TRBV3-1 (or the pseudogene TRBV3-2), the J call TRBJ2-3, with 8 bases matching TRBD1. CDR1 LGHDT and CDR2 YNNKEL come from the germline V gene (reference sequence). The CDR3 consists of 17 residues. Trimming took 0 bases from V and 6 from J; bases not matched to a gene: 11. The CDR3 here is CASSQDQFGTGGDTQYF. CDR3 coding DNA: TGTGCCAGCAGCCAAGATCAATTCGGAACAGGGGGGGATACGCAGTATTTT.

The V gene is TRBV5-8, the J gene TRBJ2-5, with 7 bases matching TRBD1. The length of the CDR3 is 16 residues. Germline values: CDR1 SGHTS, CDR2 YDEGEE. The junction had 5 bases not matched to a gene; V was cut back by 0 bases and J by 0 bases. The CDR3 coding sequence is TGTGCCAGCAGCTTGGGAGGGGGCTTTAACCAAGAGACCCAGTACTTC. This encodes CASSLGGGFNQETQYF.

To note about this clone: The identical CDR3 is also encoded by other nucleotide sequences in the sample. The chain links TRBV19 to TRBJ2-1; 10 nucleotides match TRBD2. The length of the CDR3 is 14 residues. Germline lookup yields CDR1 LNHDA and CDR2 SQIVND (reference sequence). V gave up 8 bases and J gave up 3 bases; unmatched junction bases: 4. CDR3 residues: CASSSGRDYNEQFF. The DNA of the CDR3 is TGTGCCAGTTCTAGCGGGAGAGACTACAATGAGCAGTTCTTC.

This clone was counted at least ten times. V gene TRBV28 combines with J gene TRBJ1-1; perhaps TRBD1 as D (5 bases). The CDR3 is made up of 18 amino acids. CDR1 is MDHEN, CDR2 SYDVKM, per germline. The V end was cut by 6 bases, the J end by 0 bases, with 23 bases between. CDR3 amino acids: CASSSNEASRVMNTEAFF. The DNA for the CDR3 is TGTGCCAGCAGCTCAAACGAGGCGAGCAGGGTCATGAACACTGAAGCTTTCTTT.

The chain recombines TRBV29-1 with TRBJ1-4; a weak D match, TRBD1 (5 bases). The CDR3 contains 13 residues. Trimming pared 3 bases from V and 8 bases from J, leaving 13 bases between. The germline gives CDR1 SQVTM, CDR2 ANQGSEA. The CDR3 nucleotides are TGCAGCGTTGATTGGCAGGGAGGCGAAAAACTGTTTTTT. Its protein product is CSVDWQGGEKLFF. Full variable domain (remainder filled in from reference TRBV29-1 and TRBJ1-4): SAVISQKPSRDICQRGTSLTIQCQVDSQVTMMFWYRQQPGQSLTLIATANQGSEATYESGFVIDKFPISRPNLTFSTLTVSNMSPEDSSIYLCSVDWQGGEKLFFGSGTQLSVL.

A note on this clone: The identical CDR3 is also encoded by other nucleotide sequences in the sample. The chain combines TRBV7-2 with TRBJ1-3, with a tentative D call TRBD1 (6 bases). This CDR3 has 15 amino acids. The V end lost 5 bases, the J end lost 0 bases, and 11 bases lay between the germline ends. The V gene's germline CDR1 is SGHTA and CDR2 FQGNSA. The CDR3 DNA reads as TGTGCCAGCAGCCCTACAGGGAACTCTGGAAACACCATATATTTT. Translated, it gives CASSPTGNSGNTIYF.